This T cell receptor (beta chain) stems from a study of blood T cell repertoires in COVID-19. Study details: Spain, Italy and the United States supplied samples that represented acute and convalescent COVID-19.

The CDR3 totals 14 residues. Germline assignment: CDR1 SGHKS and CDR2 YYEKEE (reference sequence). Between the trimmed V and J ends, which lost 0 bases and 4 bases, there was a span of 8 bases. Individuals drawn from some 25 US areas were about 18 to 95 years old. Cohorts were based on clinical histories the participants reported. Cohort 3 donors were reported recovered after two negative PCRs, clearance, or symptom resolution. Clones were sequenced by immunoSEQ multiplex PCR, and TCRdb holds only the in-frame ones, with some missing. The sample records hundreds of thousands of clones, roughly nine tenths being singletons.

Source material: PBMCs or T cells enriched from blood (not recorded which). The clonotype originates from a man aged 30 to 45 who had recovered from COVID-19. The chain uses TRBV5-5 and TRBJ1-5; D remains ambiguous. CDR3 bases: TGTGCCAGCAGCTTGGGACGGGGAAATCAGCCCCAGCATTTT. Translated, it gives CASSLGRGNQPQHF.